Shown below are 15 T cell receptor beta chains from a single sample sequenced in a study of T-cell reconstitution after alpha-beta-depleted transplantation in children listed by TCRdb under 2016. Interpreted using the paper, the treatment or condition label stands for: allogeneic hematopoietic cell transplantation with graft depleted of TCRalphabeta T cells and CD19 B cells. The protocol used for the library was PCR. This sample was sequenced with an Illumina HiSeq 2500. Molecular barcoding was employed in the preparation of TCR libraries, with unique molecular identifiers being used to normalize TCRbeta repertoire quantification. TCRdb handled the public reads itself, with Q25 trimming in fastp and clone calling in MiXCR, and kept productive beta chains. Under each unique CDR3 protein, matching rows form one entry showing the most common genes and DNA. The sample includes around 960,000 distinct CDR3 sequences, with less than 30% observed a single time. Over 25% of the sample comes from the top ten.

Sequenced here: PBMCs, mostly from graft donor cells, sampled 360 days after TCRalphabeta/CD19-depleted stem cell transplant. These TCRs come from a boy less than two years old who had a stem cell transplant for SCID, so the T cells may come from the graft donor.

The chain carries TRBV18 and TRBJ2-1; 11 nucleotides match TRBD2. V was pared by 1 base and J by 9 bases, with 2 bases of the junction left unmatched. CDR1 and CDR2 (germline): KGHSH, LQKENI. The CDR3 consists of 14 residues. CDR3: CASSPLAGGSEQFF. DNA for the CDR3: TGTGCCAGCTCACCACTAGCGGGGGGGTCTGAGCAGTTCTTC.

Only a few counts were recorded for this clonotype. The chain has TRBV29-1 and TRBJ2-1; D not certain. Germline values: CDR1 SQVTM, CDR2 ANQGSEA. V was cut by 2 bases and J by 7 bases, with 18 bases left in between. This CDR3 region has 15 residues. The CDR3, as DNA: TGCAGCGTTGAATTATCCTATAGGCTAGTAAATGAGCAGTTCTTC. Translated: CSVELSYRLVNEQFF.

This clonotype was detected once. The V call is TRBV12-3 or TRBV12-4, the J call TRBJ2-3, with 7 positions matching TRBD1. CDR3 length equals 14 residues. The J segment lost 2 bases and the V segment lost 4 bases, leaving 3 bases of the junction unmatched. The CDR3 DNA reads TGTGCCAGCAGTTCGACAGGGCTCACAGATACGCAGTATTTT. Translating it yields CASSSTGLTDTQYF.

This clonotype has more than one count but fewer than ten. V is TRBV20-1 and J is TRBJ1-2, with 8 bases identical to TRBD1. CDR1 is DFQATT and CDR2 is SNEGSKA in the germline V gene (reference sequence). The CDR3 runs 17 residues. Trimming removed 2 bases from V and 4 bases from J; junction bases left unmatched: 15. The CDR3 nucleotides are TGCAGTGCTAGAACCTCTCGACAGGGGAAAGGAGGCTATGGCTACACCTTC. Translation gives CSARTSRQGKGGYGYTF.

The chain links TRBV6-2 or TRBV6-3 to TRBJ2-7, with D perhaps matching TRBD1 (5 bases). Trimming removed 2 bases at V and 0 bases at J, with 8 bases between. The length of the CDR3 is 14 residues. Germline V gene sequence: CDR1 MNHEY, CDR2 SVGEGT. CDR3 residues: CASSYDSFSYEQYF. Here the CDR3 DNA reads TGTGCCAGCAGTTACGACAGTTTCTCCTACGAGCAGTACTTC.

The sample holds a few counts of this clonotype. The genes are TRBV9 and TRBJ1-6, with TRBD1 matching over 7 bases. Germline V lookup: CDR1 SGDLS, CDR2 YYNGEE. Trimming cost V 4 bases and J 6 bases; bases outside gene matches: 10. This CDR3 contains 16 residues. CDR3 coding DNA: TGTGCCAGCAGCCCCAGACAGGGACTAGGTAATTCACCCCTCCACTTT. This codes for CASSPRQGLGNSPLHF. Complete variable domain (other parts from reference TRBV9 and TRBJ1-6): DSGVTQTPKHLITATGQRVTLRCSPRSGDLSVYWYQQSLDQGLQFLIQYYNGEERAKGNILERFSAQQFPDLHSELNLSSLELGDSALYFCASSPRQGLGNSPLHFGNGTRLTVT.

This clonotype was seen only a few times. The rearrangement links TRBV12-3 or TRBV12-4 to TRBJ2-7; weak D call: TRBD2 (6 bases). This CDR3 is built from 15 residues. Trimming cost V 0 bases and J 6 bases, with 15 bases left between them. In DNA, the CDR3 is TGTGCCAGCAGTTTAGCGCATCCGGTGGGGGGCGAGCAGTACTTC. Its protein product is CASSLAHPVGGEQYF.

The chain is built from TRBV5-5 and TRBJ2-3, with D uncertain. V was shortened by 4 bases and J by 0 bases, with 18 bases between the two germline ends. Germline V gene lookup returns CDR1 SGHKS and CDR2 YYEKEE (reference sequence). The CDR3 extends over 17 amino acids. The CDR3 protein is CASSHLRRSASTDTQYF. The CDR3 region has the DNA TGTGCCAGCAGCCATCTAAGAAGATCGGCAAGCACAGATACGCAGTATTTT.

This clonotype was observed a few times. The CDR3 sequence: CSARFTAYQETQYF. As DNA, the CDR3 is TGCAGTGCTAGATTTACCGCGTACCAAGAGACCCAGTACTTC. The chain recombines TRBV20-1 with TRBJ2-5; no firm D call. The germline CDR1 and CDR2 sequences are DFQATT and SNEGSKA (reference sequence). CDR3 length equals 14 residues. Trimming removed 2 bases at V and 0 bases at J, with 10 bases between.

V usage is TRBV10-3 and J usage is TRBJ2-3; possibly TRBD1 or TRBD2 for D (5 bases each). The germline V gene encodes CDR1 ENHRY and CDR2 SYGVKD. With 4 bases removed from V and 4 bases from J, the gap between germline ends came to 9 bases. This CDR3 region has 13 residues. The DNA of the CDR3 is TGTGCCATCAGTGCGGGGCAGGCAGATACGCAGTATTTT. Translated: CAISAGQADTQYF.

This chain connects TRBV25-1 to TRBJ2-2, with D perhaps TRBD2 (5 bases). This CDR3 is 13 amino acids long. The germline V gene encodes CDR1 MGHDK and CDR2 SYGVNS. V was trimmed by 7 bases and J by 1 base, leaving 7 bases between them. This CDR3 is CASIEGNTGELFF. The CDR3 nucleotides are TGTGCCAGCATCGAGGGGAACACCGGGGAGCTGTTTTTT.

In this sample, this clonotype turned up once. The rearrangement joins TRBV7-9 to TRBJ2-3; 10 bases fit TRBD1. This CDR3 region has 15 residues. CDR1 SEHNR and CDR2 FQNEAQ come from the germline V gene (reference sequence). After removal of 5 bases from V and 6 bases from J, the junction contained 8 bases not matched to a gene. Here the CDR3 DNA reads TGTGCCAGCAGCACGACAGGGGGCTCAGGTGATACGCAGTATTTT. It specifies CASSTTGGSGDTQYF. The full variable domain, completed using reference TRBV7-9 and TRBJ2-3, is DTGVSQNPRHKITKRGQNVTFRCDPISEHNRLYWYRQTLGQGPEFLTYFQNEAQLEKSRLLSDRFSAERPKGSFSTLEIQRTEQGDSAMYLCASSTTGGSGDTQYFGPGTRLTVL.

The rearrangement uses TRBV20-1 and TRBJ2-5, with D possibly TRBD2 on 6 matching bases. The CDR3 totals 15 residues. Trimming removed 0 bases from V and 5 bases from J, with 16 bases in between. The germline V gene has CDR1 DFQATT and CDR2 SNEGSKA (reference sequence). The DNA of the CDR3 is TGCAGTGCTAGAGAGGGCACTAGCAGTGGGGAGACCCAGTACTTC. As protein: CSAREGTSSGETQYF.

V usage is TRBV4-1 and J usage is TRBJ2-1; D possibly corresponds to TRBD2 (7 bases). Looked up from germline, CDR1 is MGHRA and CDR2 is YSYEKL. CDR3 length: 17 residues. V was trimmed by 0 bases and J by 6 bases, leaving 18 bases between them. The CDR3 region is CASSQDRAGHRGNEQFF. CDR3 nucleotide sequence: TGCGCCAGCAGCCAAGATAGAGCGGGACATCGCGGCAATGAGCAGTTCTTC.

V is TRBV12-3 or TRBV12-4 and J is TRBJ2-3, with 8 bases lining up with TRBD1. CDR3 size: 15 residues. V shed 5 bases, J shed 2 bases, and the junction held 6 bases outside the gene matches. The CDR3 is CASSRTGSFTDTQYF. The CDR3 region has the DNA TGTGCCAGCAGTAGGACAGGGAGTTTCACAGATACGCAGTATTTT.